The clone carrying this TCR beta chain has more than one count but fewer than ten. The target antigen is unknown. Method: immunoSEQ multiplex PCR; TCRdb's copy keeps in-frame clones and lacks some. The data hold roughly 550,000 clones, with 95% observed a single time. Germline CDR1 and CDR2: LNHDA and SQIVND (reference sequence). This CDR3 has 13 residues. V lost 4 bases and J 5 bases, leaving 9 bases between the germline ends. The naive CD8 fraction comprised CD45RO-negative cells positively selected for CCR7 and excluded terminally differentiated effector memory CD45RA+ cells. The data originate from a study of shared clonotypes between healthy human individuals. General study points: Read depth was anticipated to influence clonotype sharing among donors.

The sequence was collected from a woman in her 30s in good health. Sequencing was done on a sample of naive CD8+ T cells sorted from blood. The chain is built from TRBV19 and TRBJ2-1; D unresolved. This chain's CDR3 is CASSTVLDNEQFF. The CDR3 DNA follows: TGTGCCAGTAGTACCGTACTCGACAATGAGCAGTTCTTC.